A selection of T cell receptor beta chains follows, all from one sample in a study of cytomegalovirus exposure and HLA in healthy donors. Clones were sequenced by immunoSEQ multiplex PCR, and TCRdb holds only the in-frame ones, with some missing. Of over 200,000 clones detected, about 90% appear once; the ten largest clones hold around 3%. The sample taken for sequencing was PBMCs. The receptors were sampled from a woman in her late teens or twenties in good health and CMV-seronegative. CDR3s include the opening cysteine and the closing phenylalanine or tryptophan. Each record gives: V gene, D gene, J gene, CDR3 protein. A D gene is named only where the DNA matches it firmly.

>TRBV5-1|-|TRBJ2-2
CASSLVGGDTGELFF
>TRBV6-1|TRBD2|TRBJ2-7
CALRTSGYEQYF
>TRBV28|-|TRBJ2-5
CASGLPGGRSQETQYF
>TRBV18|-|TRBJ2-1
CASSPLAYNEQFF
>TRBV27|-|TRBJ2-5
CASSPRGGVKTQYF
>TRBV6-5|-|TRBJ1-2
CASSDGVQYGGYTF
>TRBV18|-|TRBJ1-2
CASSLSGSGGLYGYTF
>TRBV13|TRBD2|TRBJ2-1
CASSTRLAGGYNEQFF
>TRBV11-2|TRBD1|TRBJ2-1
CASSPSGTVYNEQFF
>TRBV30|-|TRBJ1-2
CAWSGGLNYGYTF
>TRBV10-3|TRBD1|TRBJ1-2
CAISGQGPGYTF
>TRBV10-2|-|TRBJ2-1
CATRVAEYNEQFF
>TRBV1|-|TRBJ2-7
CTSSPGEWDIYYEQYF
>TRBV7-3|-|TRBJ1-5
CASRPLEPQHF
>TRBV25-1|-|TRBJ2-2
CASMTRNTGELFF
>TRBV28|TRBD2|TRBJ2-5
CASSPGGAGSSETQYF
>TRBV29-1|-|TRBJ1-1
CSVDASYGENTEAFF
>TRBV14|-|TRBJ2-7
CASSQERAASYEQYF
>TRBV9|-|TRBJ1-1
CASSVEWRNTEAFF
>TRBV6-6|TRBD1|TRBJ2-3
CAITGTGVSDTQYF
>TRBV11-3|TRBD1|TRBJ1-5
CASSDKQGESQPQHF
>TRBV14|-|TRBJ2-5
CASSQGPGYAETQYF
>TRBV28|-|TRBJ2-1
CASSLLTRRSEQFF
>TRBV18|-|TRBJ1-3
CASSPTAAGNTIYF
>TRBV11-2|-|TRBJ1-5
CASSLVPGGNQPQHF
>TRBV9|-|TRBJ2-2
CASSVGLAEFTGELFF
>TRBV4-1|TRBD1|TRBJ1-3
CASSQVDGDSRTGDSGNTIYF
>TRBV28|TRBD1|TRBJ2-6
CASSLRTGGANVLTF
>TRBV28|-|TRBJ2-7
CASSSTGTPDEQYF
>TRBV2|-|TRBJ2-2
CASSVGALAGELFF
>TRBV28|TRBD2|TRBJ2-3
CASSPMRSSSGITDTQYF
>TRBV2|-|TRBJ2-7
CASSEGRVNTYEQYF
>TRBV2|-|TRBJ2-1
CASSDRGGEQFF
>TRBV6-5|TRBD1|TRBJ1-2
CASKATGVGYGYTF
>TRBV27|-|TRBJ2-1
CASSSLLSQTTYNEQFF
>TRBV5-1|-|TRBJ2-7
CASSLDSLTYEQYF
>TRBV2|TRBD1|TRBJ1-4
CASSEDRGREKLFF